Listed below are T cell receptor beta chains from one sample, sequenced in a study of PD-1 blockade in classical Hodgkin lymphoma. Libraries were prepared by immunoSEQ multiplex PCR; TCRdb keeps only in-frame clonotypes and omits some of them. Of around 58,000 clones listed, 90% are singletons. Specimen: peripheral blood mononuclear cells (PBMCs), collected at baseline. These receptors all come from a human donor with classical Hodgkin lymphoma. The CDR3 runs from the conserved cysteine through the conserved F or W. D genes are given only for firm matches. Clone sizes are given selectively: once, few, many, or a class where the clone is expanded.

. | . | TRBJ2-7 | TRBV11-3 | TGTGCCAGCAGCTTCTCGAGCTCCTACGAGCAGTACTTC | CASSFSSSYEQYF
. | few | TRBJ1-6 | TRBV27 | TGTGCCAGCAGTTTGGTTATCCCCCGAGGAGATTCACCCCTCCACTTT | CASSLVIPRGDSPLHF
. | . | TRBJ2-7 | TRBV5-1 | TGCGCCAGCAGCTTGGAGAACAGGGCCTCCTACGAGCAGTACTTC | CASSLENRASYEQYF
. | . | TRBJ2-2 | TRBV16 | TGTGCCAGCAGCCAATTCAACCGCGTCTCCACCGGGGAGCTGTTTTTT | CASSQFNRVSTGELFF
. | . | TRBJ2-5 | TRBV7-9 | TGTGCCAGCAGCTTCCAGGGGGGTCAAGAGACCCAGTACTTC | CASSFQGGQETQYF
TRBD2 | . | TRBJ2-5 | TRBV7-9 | TGTGCCAGCAGCTTCCGGACTAGCGGGGGGAACCAAGAGACCCAGTACTTC | CASSFRTSGGNQETQYF
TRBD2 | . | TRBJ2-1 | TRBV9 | TGTGCCAGCAGCGTAGAGGGACTAGCGGGAGGTGAGCAGTTCTTC | CASSVEGLAGGEQFF
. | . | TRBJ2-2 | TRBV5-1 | TGCGCCAGCAAGCCGGGGGACACCGGGGAGCTGTTTTTT | CASKPGDTGELFF
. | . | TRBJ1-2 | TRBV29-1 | TGCAGCGTTGAAGGGCGGTTCCCTAACTATGGCTACACCTTC | CSVEGRFPNYGYTF
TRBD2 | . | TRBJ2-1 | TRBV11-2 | TGTGCCACCTCCCAGCGGGGAGGCCGTTTTGCCTACAATGAGCAGTTCTTC | CATSQRGGRFAYNEQFF
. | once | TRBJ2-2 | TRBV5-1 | TGCGCCAGCAGCTTGGAGCCTAGCCCAAACACCGGGGAGCTGTTTTTT | CASSLEPSPNTGELFF
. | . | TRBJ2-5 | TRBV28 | TGTGCCAGCAGTTTACCAGGGGAAGAAGAGACCCAGTACTTC | CASSLPGEEETQYF
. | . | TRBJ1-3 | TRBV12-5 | TGTGCTAGTGGTTCCGGGACTGGAAACACCATATATTTT | CASGSGTGNTIYF
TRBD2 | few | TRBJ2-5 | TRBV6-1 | TGTGCCAGCAGTGAAGCGCTTCGGGGAGCGGGGGGCCTGGAGACCCAGTACTTC | CASSEALRGAGGLETQYF
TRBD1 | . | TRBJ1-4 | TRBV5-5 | TGTGCCAGCAGTCCAGGGGGGTCGGCTAATGAAAAACTGTTTTTT | CASSPGGSANEKLFF
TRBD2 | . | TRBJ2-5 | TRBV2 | TGTGCCAGCAGCCTAGCGGGGGGCCAAGAGACCCAGTACTTC | CASSLAGGQETQYF
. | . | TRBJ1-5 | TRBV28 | TGTGCCAGCAGGGGCCAAGTTAGCAATCAGCCCCAGCATTTT | CASRGQVSNQPQHF
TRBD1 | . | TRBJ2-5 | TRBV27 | TGTGCCAGCAGTTCCCTGACAGGGGCCGTCCAAGAGACCCAGTACTTC | CASSSLTGAVQETQYF
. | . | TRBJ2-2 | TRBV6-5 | TGTGCCAGCGCAGGGGGGCTCGGCGGGGAGCTGTTTTTT | CASAGGLGGELFF
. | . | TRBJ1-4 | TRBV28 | TGTGCCAGCAGTTACGACGCTAATGAAAAACTGTTTTTT | CASSYDANEKLFF
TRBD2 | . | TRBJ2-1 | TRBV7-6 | TGTGCCAGCAGCTTCCCTTCGGCGGGGGGACTCAATGAGCAGTTCTTC | CASSFPSAGGLNEQFF
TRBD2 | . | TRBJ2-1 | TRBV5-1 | TGCGCCAGCAGCCCAATTAGCGGGTGGAACAATGAGCAGTTCTTC | CASSPISGWNNEQFF
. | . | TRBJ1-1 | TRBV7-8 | TGTGCCAGCAGCTTAGGCCAGGCCTGGCTGGGGAACACTGAAGCTTTCTTT | CASSLGQAWLGNTEAFF
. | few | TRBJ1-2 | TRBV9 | TGTGCCAGCAGCGTAGACGGCTATGGCTACACCTTC | CASSVDGYGYTF
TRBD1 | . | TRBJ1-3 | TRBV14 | TGTGCCAGCAGCCAAGGCAGAAAGGTGGGGGGACAGGGCGCCACCGGGGGCACCATATATTTT | CASSQGRKVGGQGATGGTIYF
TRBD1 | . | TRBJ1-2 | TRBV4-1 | TGCGCCAGCAGCCCCCGTCCCGGGACAGGGAACTATGGCTACACCTTC | CASSPRPGTGNYGYTF
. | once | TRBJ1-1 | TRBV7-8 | TGTGCCAGCAGCTTCGACGGACGTGAAGCTTTCTTT | CASSFDGREAFF
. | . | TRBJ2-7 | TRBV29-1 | TGCAGCGTTGGTAGAGGTGGGTACGAGCAGTACTTC | CSVGRGGYEQYF
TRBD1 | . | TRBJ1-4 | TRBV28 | TGTGCCAGCACCCCACCCCCAGGGGGCAGCAGAACTAATGAAAAACTGTTTTTT | CASTPPPGGSRTNEKLFF
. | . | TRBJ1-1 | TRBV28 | TGTGCCAGCAGTTTAGGCAGTAACACTGAAGCTTTCTTT | CASSLGSNTEAFF
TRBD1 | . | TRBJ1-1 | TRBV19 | TGTGCCAGTAGTATAGCCAGGGGGATGAACACTGAAGCTTTCTTT | CASSIARGMNTEAFF
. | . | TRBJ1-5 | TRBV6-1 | TGTGCCAGCAGTGAAGCTGGGGGGGCTTCGGTTCAGCCCCAGCATTTT | CASSEAGGASVQPQHF
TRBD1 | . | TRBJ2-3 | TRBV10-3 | TGTGCCATCAGTGACTGGACAGGGCCAGAGGATACGCAGTATTTT | CAISDWTGPEDTQYF
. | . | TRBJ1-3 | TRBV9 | TGTGCCAGCAGCGTTTATAACTGGGACCCTGGAAACACCATATATTTT | CASSVYNWDPGNTIYF